The 26 T cell receptor beta chains listed next were all sequenced from one sample in a study of blood T cells in healthy people across ages. Alongside a J-beta primer mix, a sample-barcoded 5' primer served in a second PCR lasting roughly 6 to 12 cycles. TCRdb processed the 5' RACE reads anew with MiXCR; each CDR3 protein has one entry. The sample shows 920,000 or so distinct CDR3 sequences, under 45% of them seen only once. The specimen was blood. The source of these receptors is a woman aged 55-75 years in good health.

In this sample, this clonotype turned up a few times. V and J are TRBV2 and TRBJ2-1; tentatively, D is TRBD2 (5 bases). CDR1 is SNHLY and CDR2 is FYNNEI in the germline V gene. V lost 6 bases and J 9 bases, leaving 18 bases between the germline ends. This CDR3 comprises 14 residues. Here the CDR3 DNA reads TGTGCCAGCAGCCCGGGGTGGAGCAAGAGTGAGCAGTTCTTC. It encodes CASSPGWSKSEQFF.

This clonotype was detected many times. J is TRBJ2-1 and V is TRBV6-2 or TRBV6-3; 13 bases line up with TRBD2. The V gene's germline CDR1 is MNHEY and CDR2 SVGEGT. With 6 bases clipped from V and 8 bases from J, the junction kept 22 bases outside the gene matches. The CDR3 totals 20 residues. The CDR3 DNA is TGTGCCAGCAGCTCCCCGCTAGGGACTAGCGGGACCCGACGGGGGGATGAGCAGTTCTTC. As protein: CASSSPLGTSGTRRGDEQFF.

This clonotype was found once. This clone may be a read error of a much larger clone one base away. The chain recombines TRBV10-3 with TRBJ2-7, with TRBD2 identical over 9 bases. Germline loops: CDR1 ENHRY, CDR2 SYGVKD. The V and J ends lost 4 bases and 0 bases, in that order; junction bases with no gene match: 7. The CDR3 consists of 16 residues. CDR3 residues: CAISGLAGADSYEQYF. The DNA for the CDR3 is TGTGCCATCAGTGGATTAGCGGGAGCTGACTCCTACGAGCAGTACTTC.

The V call is TRBV7-9, the J call TRBJ2-1; the D gene is possibly TRBD2 (6 bases). V lost 6 bases, J lost 0 bases, and 27 bases lay in between. The germline gives CDR1 SEHNR, CDR2 FQNEAQ (reference sequence). There are 20 residues in the CDR3. For the CDR3, the DNA is TGTGCCAGCAGAGGTTCTTTAGGACTATCACTCCCGAGCTCCTACAATGAGCAGTTCTTC. Its translation: CASRGSLGLSLPSSYNEQFF.

V gene TRBV18 combines with J gene TRBJ1-2; tentatively, D is TRBD1 (6 bases). From germline, CDR1 is KGHSH and CDR2 LQKENI. CDR3 length equals 15 residues. Trimming took 3 bases from V and 5 from J, leaving 16 bases between them. This CDR3 is CASSPWTDHSYGYTF. CDR3 in DNA: TGTGCCAGCTCACCGTGGACAGACCACTCTTATGGCTACACCTTC. Based on the CDR3 plus reference TRBV18 and TRBJ1-2, the full variable domain is NAGVMQNPRHLVRRRGQEARLRCSPMKGHSHVYWYRQLPEEGLKFMVYLQKENIIDESGMPKERFSAEFPKEGPSILRIQQVVRGDSAAYFCASSPWTDHSYGYTFGSGTRLTVV.

The chain joins TRBV3-1 to TRBJ2-3, with 8 nucleotides matching TRBD2. With 0 bases clipped from V and 2 bases from J, the junction kept 4 bases outside the gene matches. Germline-derived CDR1 and CDR2 are LGHDT and YNNKEL (reference sequence). CDR3 length: 16 amino acids. CDR3 sequence reads: CASSQDRTSPTDTQYF. The CDR3 bases are TGTGCCAGCAGCCAAGATAGGACTAGCCCCACAGATACGCAGTATTTT.

This rearrangement joins TRBV29-1 to TRBJ2-3; the D is unclear. Germline assignment: CDR1 SQVTM and CDR2 ANQGSEA. The CDR3 contains 12 residues. Deletions cut 7 bases from V and 4 bases from J, with 12 bases between. Here the CDR3 DNA reads TGCAGCGGCCACCTCGAGCCAGATACGCAGTATTTT. Residues: CSGHLEPDTQYF.

V gene TRBV15 combines with J gene TRBJ1-1, with D possibly TRBD1 on 5 matching bases. Per germline, CDR1 LNHNV and CDR2 YYDKDF (reference sequence). The CDR3 is made up of 15 amino acids. V was pared by 2 bases and J by 5 bases, with 15 bases between. The CDR3 coding sequence is TGTGCCACCAGCAGAAGTACAGGTGGGAGGACTGAAGCTTTCTTT. Its translation is CATSRSTGGRTEAFF.

The rearrangement uses TRBV12-3 or TRBV12-4 and TRBJ1-2; 8 bases agree with TRBD1. V was pared by 6 bases and J by 7 bases, with 7 bases of the junction left unmatched. The CDR3 extends over 13 amino acids. CDR3 coding DNA: TGTGCCAGCAGCCCGACAGGGGCCGCTGGCTACACCTTC. It translates to CASSPTGAAGYTF.

This chain connects TRBV27 to TRBJ1-4; 8 bases agree with TRBD1. Germline CDR1 MNHEY, CDR2 SMNVEV (reference sequence). V lost 1 base and J lost 6; bases outside the gene matches: 25. The CDR3 is made up of 22 amino acids. The CDR3 DNA is TGTGCCAGCAGTTTATATCCATCGGGACAGGCACTTATCGGCATACAGGATGAAAAACTGTTTTTT. It codes for CASSLYPSGQALIGIQDEKLFF.

The chain joins TRBV6-2 or TRBV6-3 to TRBJ2-7, with 7 bases that match TRBD1. The ends lost 6 bases at V and 2 bases at J; junction bases unmatched: 7. This CDR3 comprises 14 residues. Germline V gives CDR1 MNHEY, CDR2 SVGEGT. CDR3 region: CASRSWDSAYEQYF. CDR3 DNA sequence: TGTGCCAGCAGGAGTTGGGACAGCGCCTACGAGCAGTACTTC.

The chain has TRBV11-1 and TRBJ2-7; 7 bases map to TRBD1. V shed 3 bases and J 6 bases; nucleotides not matched to a gene: 5. In germline, CDR1 is SGHAT, CDR2 FQDESV (reference sequence). The CDR3 contains 13 residues. The CDR3 reads CASSFTGACEQYF. DNA of the CDR3: TGTGCCAGCAGCTTTACAGGGGCCTGCGAGCAGTACTTC.

V gene TRBV29-1 combines with J gene TRBJ2-4; TRBD1 aligns across 10 bases. Per the germline V gene, CDR1 is SQVTM and CDR2 is ANQGSEA. The CDR3 is 14 residues long. After removal of 2 bases from V and 8 bases from J, the junction contained 6 bases not matched to a gene. CDR3 amino acids: CSVEIWTGGDIQYF. The CDR3 nucleotides read TGCAGCGTTGAAATCTGGACAGGGGGGGACATTCAGTACTTC.

This clonotype was seen only a few times. The chain carries TRBV29-1 and TRBJ2-1; 8 bases map to TRBD1. The CDR3 is made up of 14 amino acids. V lost 5 bases, J lost 4 bases, and 7 bases stayed unmatched. Germline values: CDR1 SQVTM, CDR2 ANQGSEA. CDR3 DNA sequence: TGCAGCGTTCGGAGGGACAGGACATACAATGAGCAGTTCTTC. Translating it yields CSVRRDRTYNEQFF.

The chain joins TRBV10-3 to TRBJ2-3; no clear D gene. This CDR3 contains 11 residues. Deletions cut 6 bases from V and 5 bases from J, with 6 bases between. Germline CDR1 and CDR2: ENHRY and SYGVKD. The CDR3 DNA is TGTGCCATCAGCGGGTTAGATACGCAGTATTTT. Protein: CAISGLDTQYF.

The table lists this clonotype with many counts. The chain carries TRBV4-2 and TRBJ2-7; 10 bases match TRBD1. Germline-derived CDR1 and CDR2 are LGHNA and YNFKEQ. The CDR3 is made up of 15 amino acids. V trimming: 1 base; J trimming: 2 bases; junction bases outside the gene matches: 2. CDR3 in amino acids: CASSQGTGGTYEQYF. The CDR3 DNA follows: TGTGCCAGCAGCCAAGGGACAGGGGGGACCTACGAGCAGTACTTC.

Regarding this clonotype: A junction boundary mismatches the germline segment, possibly from a read error. The gene calls are TRBV10-3 and TRBJ2-5; the match to TRBD2 covers 7 bases. This CDR3 has 15 residues. Germline assignment: CDR1 ENHRY and CDR2 SYGVKD. The CDR3 DNA sequence: TGTGTCATCAGGGATCTAGCGGACGGGGAGGAGACCCAGTACTTC. Protein: CVIRDLADGEETQYF.

The gene calls are TRBV5-1 and TRBJ2-1, with 7 bases matching TRBD2. From germline, CDR1 is SGHRS and CDR2 YFSETQ. With 7 bases clipped from V and 6 bases from J, the junction kept 7 bases outside the gene matches. The CDR3 has 13 amino acids. CDR3 region: CASGREGINEQFF. The CDR3 nucleotides read TGCGCCAGCGGAAGGGAGGGGATCAATGAGCAGTTCTTC.

This clonotype was seen a few times. The chain carries TRBV15 and TRBJ2-7; a weak D match, TRBD2 (5 bases). The CDR3 has 15 residues. Trimming removed 0 bases from V and 3 bases from J, with 12 bases in between. The germline V gene has CDR1 LNHNV and CDR2 YYDKDF (reference sequence). CDR3 nucleotides: TGTGCCACCAGCAGAGATCCGGGGTACAGCTACGAGCAGTACTTC. Translating gives CATSRDPGYSYEQYF.

The chain couples TRBV20-1 to TRBJ2-7; D gene ambiguous. Trimming shortened V by 6 bases and J by 4 bases, and 16 bases separated the two germline ends. The CDR3 is 13 amino acids. Germline CDR1 and CDR2: DFQATT and SNEGSKA (reference sequence). Written as DNA, the CDR3 is TGCAGTGCCGGCATACCTGGGGATTACGAGCAGTACTTC. Amino acid sequence: CSAGIPGDYEQYF.

V gene TRBV6-2 or TRBV6-3 combines with J gene TRBJ2-7; 10 bases align to TRBD2. The CDR3 is 15 amino acids. The germline CDR1 and CDR2 sequences are MNHEY and SVGEGT. J lost 3 bases, V lost 6 bases, and 8 bases had no gene match. The CDR3: CASSPGTSELYEQYF. DNA of the CDR3: TGTGCCAGCAGCCCCGGGACTAGCGAACTCTACGAGCAGTACTTC.

This clonotype was detected a few times. The V call is TRBV7-9, the J call TRBJ2-5; 9 nucleotides agree with TRBD1. This CDR3 region has 15 residues. Germline CDR1 SEHNR, CDR2 FQNEAQ (reference sequence). The V and J ends lost 4 bases and 1 base, in that order; junction bases with no gene match: 4. In DNA form, the CDR3 reads TGTGCCAGCAGCTGGGAGACAGGGGGCCAAGAGACCCAGTACTTC. It translates to CASSWETGGQETQYF.

This clonotype has a handful of counts. The rearrangement uses TRBV5-1 and TRBJ2-5, with D possibly being TRBD1 (5 bases). The germline V gene encodes CDR1 SGHRS and CDR2 YFSETQ. Trimming took off 2 bases at V and 3 bases at J, with 17 bases between the two ends. This CDR3 has 16 residues. The CDR3 loop is CASSFGPQGQEETQYF. Here the CDR3 DNA reads TGCGCCAGCAGCTTCGGGCCGCAGGGCCAGGAAGAGACCCAGTACTTC.

The chain recombines TRBV4-2 with TRBJ2-1; D is unclear. There are 14 residues in the CDR3. V was trimmed by 1 base and J by 6 bases, leaving 10 bases between them. Germline loops: CDR1 LGHNA, CDR2 YNFKEQ. The chain's CDR3 is CASSQVGLLNEQFF. In DNA, the CDR3 is TGTGCCAGCAGCCAAGTGGGTCTACTCAATGAGCAGTTCTTC.

The rearrangement uses TRBV28 and TRBJ2-7, with 10 bases fitting TRBD2. The V gene end was trimmed by 4 bases and the J gene end by 2 bases; junction bases not matched to a gene: 14. Germline assignment: CDR1 MDHEN and CDR2 SYDVKM. There are 18 residues in the CDR3. The CDR3 reads CASSSAGGPSVSPYEQYF. DNA for the CDR3: TGTGCCAGCAGTTCAGCGGGAGGGCCCTCGGTTAGCCCCTACGAGCAGTACTTC.

The chain couples TRBV7-9 to TRBJ2-1; 7 bases match TRBD2. V was pared by 8 bases and J by 0 bases, with 4 bases of the junction left unmatched. Germline CDR1 and CDR2: SEHNR and FQNEAQ (reference sequence). CDR3 length: 14 residues. The CDR3 loop reads CASQRGHSYNEQFF. CDR3 DNA sequence: TGTGCCAGCCAGCGGGGCCACTCCTACAATGAGCAGTTCTTC.